The 3 T cell receptor beta chains presented below share a single source sample, sequenced in a study of shared clonotypes between healthy human individuals (TCRdb year 2020). The library was generated by the immunoSEQ multiplex PCR assay. TCRdb's version of the immuneACCESS table is confined to in-frame rearrangements and falls short of the full clone set. An unresolved V gene accounts for under half of the shortfall where checked; the remainder is of unknown origin. This sample lists around 510,000 clones; about 96% were detected once. Of the sample, around 0.067% is held by the ten largest clones. The source material was naive CD4+ T cells sorted from blood. The cell subset or site tag for this specimen amounts to: CD45RA+ positively selected. The source of these receptors is a woman aged 25 to 39 in good health.

This clone was recorded once. The chain has TRBV10-3 and TRBJ1-2; 8 positions agree with TRBD1. Per the germline V gene, CDR1 is ENHRY and CDR2 is SYGVKD. Unmatched junction bases numbered 7, after V lost 6 bases and J lost 4 bases. CDR3 size: 14 residues. CDR3 region: CAIRGDRKGYGYTF. The CDR3 nucleotides are TGTGCCATCAGGGGGGACAGGAAGGGCTATGGCTACACCTTC.

The gene calls are TRBV28 and TRBJ1-1; no reliable D call. The CDR3 has 14 amino acids. V gave up 5 bases and J gave up 0 bases, with 10 bases separating them. CDR1 is MDHEN and CDR2 is SYDVKM in the germline V gene. CDR3 sequence (DNA): TGTGCCAGCAGTCGCCAGCGATTGAACACTGAAGCTTTCTTT. Translated: CASSRQRLNTEAFF.

This sequence joins TRBV2 and TRBJ2-1; 8 bases agree with TRBD2. Trimming at V came to 5 bases and at J to 0 bases, leaving 6 bases not matched to a gene. From germline, CDR1 is SNHLY and CDR2 FYNNEI. This CDR3 contains 16 residues. The CDR3 nucleotides are TGTGCCAGCAGTCCCCTCGGGACTAGCTCCTACAATGAGCAGTTCTTC. Translating gives CASSPLGTSSYNEQFF.